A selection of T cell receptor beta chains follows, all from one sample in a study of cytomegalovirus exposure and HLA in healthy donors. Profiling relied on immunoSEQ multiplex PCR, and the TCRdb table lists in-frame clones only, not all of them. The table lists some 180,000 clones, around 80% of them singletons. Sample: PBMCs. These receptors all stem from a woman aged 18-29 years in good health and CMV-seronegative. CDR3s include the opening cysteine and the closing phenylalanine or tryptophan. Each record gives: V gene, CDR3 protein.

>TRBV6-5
CASSYSGTGVDTQYF
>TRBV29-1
CSVEDEGKETQYF
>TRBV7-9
CASSSTGTENEKLFF
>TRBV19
CASSIRGLSYNEQFF
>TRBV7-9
CASSPGLRNTEAFF
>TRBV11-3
CASSRDRGQETQYF
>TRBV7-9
CASSLGVQGGDTQYF
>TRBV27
CASSFDQETQYF
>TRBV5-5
CASSFGLGRDYGYTF
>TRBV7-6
CASSPPDVGPAGELFF